The present T cell receptor beta chain was sequenced within a study of blood T cell repertoires in COVID-19. Study details: The cDNA or gDNA used as material had been derived from T cells, B-cell-depleted T cells, or PBMCs.

The repertoire was sequenced with immunoSEQ multiplex PCR; TCRdb's copy has only in-frame clones and lacks some. The table has 72,000 or so clones, about 80% seen once. The clonotype comes from a man in his sixties or seventies who had recovered from COVID-19. What was sequenced was peripheral blood.

The CDR3 reads CASSATGTAQAFF. CDR3 coding DNA: TGTGCCAGCAGTGCGACAGGGACGGCTCAAGCTTTCTTT. The chain uses TRBV6-2 or TRBV6-3 and TRBJ1-1, with 7 nucleotides matching TRBD1. The V segment lost 5 bases and the J segment 9 bases; nucleotides outside the gene matches: 9. The CDR3 has 13 residues. Germline assignment: CDR1 MNHEY and CDR2 SVGEGT.